This T cell receptor (beta chain) was recovered during a study of T cells expressing NK-cell markers (dated by TCRdb to about 2020). Regarding the complete study: Three sorted T-cell subsets (CD3+CD56+NKG2C+, CD3+CD56+NKG2C- and CD3+CD56-NKG2C+) from about 8 donors had their TCR beta-chain repertoires profiled. Sequencing of the libraries produced 2 x 150 bp reads on Illumina HiSeq 2000/2500, MiSeq or NextSeq. Randomly selected healthy volunteers, three men and five women, were used as the eight sequenced donors. Among the eight sequenced donors, seven were HCMV-seropositive and one was HCMV-seronegative. What the authors observed across the whole study: For over five donors, the dominant CD3+CD56+NKG2C+ clonotypes were among the top 10 CD8+ clonotypes and accounted for about 1.0-7.0% of CD8+ T cells. Those dominant clonotypes were again the most abundant among CD3+CD56-NKG2C+ cells in a handful of donors, at about 25-60.1%. Whether the expanded NKG2C-expressing T cell clones were specific for HCMV antigens was left unclear.

The cysteine opens and the phenylalanine closes a CDR3 of 14 amino acids. No DNA is given. CDR1 and CDR2 (SQVTM, ANQGSEA) derive from the germline V gene. The sequencer listed for this sample is Illumina HiSeq 2000. TCR beta cDNA libraries were made by 5'RACE template switching that added a universal primer site and unique molecular identifiers. Synthesis of cDNA was primed from the TCR beta constant segment and was followed by two consecutive PCR amplification steps. The authors' pipeline ran thus. MIGEC handled demultiplexing of the reads and grouping by UMI, while MiTCR was used to assemble and quantify clonotypes. To remove erroneous sequences, TCR cDNA sequences were retained only when supported by two or more reads. Downstream repertoire analysis used the tcR package, and clonotypes were matched across fractions by CDR3 nucleotide sequence plus V segment. Antigen specificity was annotated against VDJdb with VDJmatch, allowing one amino acid substitution in CDR3. TCRdb reprocessed the reads into one record per CDR3 protein sequence, lacking DNA. TCRdb's processing, not the study's, gives the V and J calls here. This sample's table has entries for 450,000 to 600,000 distinct CDR3 sequences. Together, the top ten hold roughly 3.5% of the sample.

Note on this clonotype: Its antigen specificity is not known.

HCMV serostatus was determined by detecting HCMV-specific IgG in serum with a commercial ELISA kit. Peripheral blood mononuclear cells were isolated from blood by Ficoll density gradient centrifugation. The V and J genes are TRBV29-1 and TRBJ2-3; TCRdb returns TRBD2, unconfirmable since there is no DNA. The receptor was derived from a man younger than 35 in good health. Donor details come from another sample of the same person, matched by shared clones. What was sequenced was blood T cells: a sorted CD56 or NKG2C T cell subset, CD4+ or CD8+ T cells, or bulk PBMC T cells (not recorded which). The CDR3 reads as follows: CSDTEREGKYTQYF.